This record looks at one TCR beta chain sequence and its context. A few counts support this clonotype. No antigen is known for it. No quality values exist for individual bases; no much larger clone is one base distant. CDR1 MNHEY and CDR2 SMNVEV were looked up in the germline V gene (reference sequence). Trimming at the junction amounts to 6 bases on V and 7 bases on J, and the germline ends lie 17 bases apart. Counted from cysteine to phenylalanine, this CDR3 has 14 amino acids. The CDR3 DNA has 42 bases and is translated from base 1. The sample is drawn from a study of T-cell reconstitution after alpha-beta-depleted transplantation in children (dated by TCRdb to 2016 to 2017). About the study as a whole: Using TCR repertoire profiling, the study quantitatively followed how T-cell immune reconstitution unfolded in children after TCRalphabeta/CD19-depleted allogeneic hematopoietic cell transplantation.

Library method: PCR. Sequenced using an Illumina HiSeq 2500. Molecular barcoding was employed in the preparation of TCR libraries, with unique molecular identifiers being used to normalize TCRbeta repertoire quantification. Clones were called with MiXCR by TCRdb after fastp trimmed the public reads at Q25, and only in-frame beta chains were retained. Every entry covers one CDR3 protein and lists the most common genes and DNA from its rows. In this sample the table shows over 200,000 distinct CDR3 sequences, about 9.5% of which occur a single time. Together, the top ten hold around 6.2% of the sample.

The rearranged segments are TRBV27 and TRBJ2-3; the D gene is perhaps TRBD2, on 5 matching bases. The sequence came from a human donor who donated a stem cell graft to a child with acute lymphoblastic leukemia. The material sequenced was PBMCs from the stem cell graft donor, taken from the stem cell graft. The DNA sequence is TGTGCCAGCAGAGAGGGTGGGGATTCTTATACGCAGTATTTT. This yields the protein CASREGGDSYTQYF.